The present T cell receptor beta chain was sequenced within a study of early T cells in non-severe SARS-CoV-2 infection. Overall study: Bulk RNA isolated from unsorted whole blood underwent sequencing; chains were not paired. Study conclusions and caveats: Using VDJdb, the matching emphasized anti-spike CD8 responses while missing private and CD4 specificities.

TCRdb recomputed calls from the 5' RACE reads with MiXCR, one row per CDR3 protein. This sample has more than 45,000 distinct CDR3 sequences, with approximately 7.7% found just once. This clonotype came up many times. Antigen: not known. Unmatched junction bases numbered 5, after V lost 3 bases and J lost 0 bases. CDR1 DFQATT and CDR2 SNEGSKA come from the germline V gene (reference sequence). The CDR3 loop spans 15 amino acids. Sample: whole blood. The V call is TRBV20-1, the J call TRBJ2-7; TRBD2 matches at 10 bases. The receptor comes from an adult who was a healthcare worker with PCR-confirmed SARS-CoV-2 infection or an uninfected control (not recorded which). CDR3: CSASTGTSDSYEQYF. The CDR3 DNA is TGCAGTGCTAGTACCGGGACTAGCGACTCCTACGAGCAGTACTTC.